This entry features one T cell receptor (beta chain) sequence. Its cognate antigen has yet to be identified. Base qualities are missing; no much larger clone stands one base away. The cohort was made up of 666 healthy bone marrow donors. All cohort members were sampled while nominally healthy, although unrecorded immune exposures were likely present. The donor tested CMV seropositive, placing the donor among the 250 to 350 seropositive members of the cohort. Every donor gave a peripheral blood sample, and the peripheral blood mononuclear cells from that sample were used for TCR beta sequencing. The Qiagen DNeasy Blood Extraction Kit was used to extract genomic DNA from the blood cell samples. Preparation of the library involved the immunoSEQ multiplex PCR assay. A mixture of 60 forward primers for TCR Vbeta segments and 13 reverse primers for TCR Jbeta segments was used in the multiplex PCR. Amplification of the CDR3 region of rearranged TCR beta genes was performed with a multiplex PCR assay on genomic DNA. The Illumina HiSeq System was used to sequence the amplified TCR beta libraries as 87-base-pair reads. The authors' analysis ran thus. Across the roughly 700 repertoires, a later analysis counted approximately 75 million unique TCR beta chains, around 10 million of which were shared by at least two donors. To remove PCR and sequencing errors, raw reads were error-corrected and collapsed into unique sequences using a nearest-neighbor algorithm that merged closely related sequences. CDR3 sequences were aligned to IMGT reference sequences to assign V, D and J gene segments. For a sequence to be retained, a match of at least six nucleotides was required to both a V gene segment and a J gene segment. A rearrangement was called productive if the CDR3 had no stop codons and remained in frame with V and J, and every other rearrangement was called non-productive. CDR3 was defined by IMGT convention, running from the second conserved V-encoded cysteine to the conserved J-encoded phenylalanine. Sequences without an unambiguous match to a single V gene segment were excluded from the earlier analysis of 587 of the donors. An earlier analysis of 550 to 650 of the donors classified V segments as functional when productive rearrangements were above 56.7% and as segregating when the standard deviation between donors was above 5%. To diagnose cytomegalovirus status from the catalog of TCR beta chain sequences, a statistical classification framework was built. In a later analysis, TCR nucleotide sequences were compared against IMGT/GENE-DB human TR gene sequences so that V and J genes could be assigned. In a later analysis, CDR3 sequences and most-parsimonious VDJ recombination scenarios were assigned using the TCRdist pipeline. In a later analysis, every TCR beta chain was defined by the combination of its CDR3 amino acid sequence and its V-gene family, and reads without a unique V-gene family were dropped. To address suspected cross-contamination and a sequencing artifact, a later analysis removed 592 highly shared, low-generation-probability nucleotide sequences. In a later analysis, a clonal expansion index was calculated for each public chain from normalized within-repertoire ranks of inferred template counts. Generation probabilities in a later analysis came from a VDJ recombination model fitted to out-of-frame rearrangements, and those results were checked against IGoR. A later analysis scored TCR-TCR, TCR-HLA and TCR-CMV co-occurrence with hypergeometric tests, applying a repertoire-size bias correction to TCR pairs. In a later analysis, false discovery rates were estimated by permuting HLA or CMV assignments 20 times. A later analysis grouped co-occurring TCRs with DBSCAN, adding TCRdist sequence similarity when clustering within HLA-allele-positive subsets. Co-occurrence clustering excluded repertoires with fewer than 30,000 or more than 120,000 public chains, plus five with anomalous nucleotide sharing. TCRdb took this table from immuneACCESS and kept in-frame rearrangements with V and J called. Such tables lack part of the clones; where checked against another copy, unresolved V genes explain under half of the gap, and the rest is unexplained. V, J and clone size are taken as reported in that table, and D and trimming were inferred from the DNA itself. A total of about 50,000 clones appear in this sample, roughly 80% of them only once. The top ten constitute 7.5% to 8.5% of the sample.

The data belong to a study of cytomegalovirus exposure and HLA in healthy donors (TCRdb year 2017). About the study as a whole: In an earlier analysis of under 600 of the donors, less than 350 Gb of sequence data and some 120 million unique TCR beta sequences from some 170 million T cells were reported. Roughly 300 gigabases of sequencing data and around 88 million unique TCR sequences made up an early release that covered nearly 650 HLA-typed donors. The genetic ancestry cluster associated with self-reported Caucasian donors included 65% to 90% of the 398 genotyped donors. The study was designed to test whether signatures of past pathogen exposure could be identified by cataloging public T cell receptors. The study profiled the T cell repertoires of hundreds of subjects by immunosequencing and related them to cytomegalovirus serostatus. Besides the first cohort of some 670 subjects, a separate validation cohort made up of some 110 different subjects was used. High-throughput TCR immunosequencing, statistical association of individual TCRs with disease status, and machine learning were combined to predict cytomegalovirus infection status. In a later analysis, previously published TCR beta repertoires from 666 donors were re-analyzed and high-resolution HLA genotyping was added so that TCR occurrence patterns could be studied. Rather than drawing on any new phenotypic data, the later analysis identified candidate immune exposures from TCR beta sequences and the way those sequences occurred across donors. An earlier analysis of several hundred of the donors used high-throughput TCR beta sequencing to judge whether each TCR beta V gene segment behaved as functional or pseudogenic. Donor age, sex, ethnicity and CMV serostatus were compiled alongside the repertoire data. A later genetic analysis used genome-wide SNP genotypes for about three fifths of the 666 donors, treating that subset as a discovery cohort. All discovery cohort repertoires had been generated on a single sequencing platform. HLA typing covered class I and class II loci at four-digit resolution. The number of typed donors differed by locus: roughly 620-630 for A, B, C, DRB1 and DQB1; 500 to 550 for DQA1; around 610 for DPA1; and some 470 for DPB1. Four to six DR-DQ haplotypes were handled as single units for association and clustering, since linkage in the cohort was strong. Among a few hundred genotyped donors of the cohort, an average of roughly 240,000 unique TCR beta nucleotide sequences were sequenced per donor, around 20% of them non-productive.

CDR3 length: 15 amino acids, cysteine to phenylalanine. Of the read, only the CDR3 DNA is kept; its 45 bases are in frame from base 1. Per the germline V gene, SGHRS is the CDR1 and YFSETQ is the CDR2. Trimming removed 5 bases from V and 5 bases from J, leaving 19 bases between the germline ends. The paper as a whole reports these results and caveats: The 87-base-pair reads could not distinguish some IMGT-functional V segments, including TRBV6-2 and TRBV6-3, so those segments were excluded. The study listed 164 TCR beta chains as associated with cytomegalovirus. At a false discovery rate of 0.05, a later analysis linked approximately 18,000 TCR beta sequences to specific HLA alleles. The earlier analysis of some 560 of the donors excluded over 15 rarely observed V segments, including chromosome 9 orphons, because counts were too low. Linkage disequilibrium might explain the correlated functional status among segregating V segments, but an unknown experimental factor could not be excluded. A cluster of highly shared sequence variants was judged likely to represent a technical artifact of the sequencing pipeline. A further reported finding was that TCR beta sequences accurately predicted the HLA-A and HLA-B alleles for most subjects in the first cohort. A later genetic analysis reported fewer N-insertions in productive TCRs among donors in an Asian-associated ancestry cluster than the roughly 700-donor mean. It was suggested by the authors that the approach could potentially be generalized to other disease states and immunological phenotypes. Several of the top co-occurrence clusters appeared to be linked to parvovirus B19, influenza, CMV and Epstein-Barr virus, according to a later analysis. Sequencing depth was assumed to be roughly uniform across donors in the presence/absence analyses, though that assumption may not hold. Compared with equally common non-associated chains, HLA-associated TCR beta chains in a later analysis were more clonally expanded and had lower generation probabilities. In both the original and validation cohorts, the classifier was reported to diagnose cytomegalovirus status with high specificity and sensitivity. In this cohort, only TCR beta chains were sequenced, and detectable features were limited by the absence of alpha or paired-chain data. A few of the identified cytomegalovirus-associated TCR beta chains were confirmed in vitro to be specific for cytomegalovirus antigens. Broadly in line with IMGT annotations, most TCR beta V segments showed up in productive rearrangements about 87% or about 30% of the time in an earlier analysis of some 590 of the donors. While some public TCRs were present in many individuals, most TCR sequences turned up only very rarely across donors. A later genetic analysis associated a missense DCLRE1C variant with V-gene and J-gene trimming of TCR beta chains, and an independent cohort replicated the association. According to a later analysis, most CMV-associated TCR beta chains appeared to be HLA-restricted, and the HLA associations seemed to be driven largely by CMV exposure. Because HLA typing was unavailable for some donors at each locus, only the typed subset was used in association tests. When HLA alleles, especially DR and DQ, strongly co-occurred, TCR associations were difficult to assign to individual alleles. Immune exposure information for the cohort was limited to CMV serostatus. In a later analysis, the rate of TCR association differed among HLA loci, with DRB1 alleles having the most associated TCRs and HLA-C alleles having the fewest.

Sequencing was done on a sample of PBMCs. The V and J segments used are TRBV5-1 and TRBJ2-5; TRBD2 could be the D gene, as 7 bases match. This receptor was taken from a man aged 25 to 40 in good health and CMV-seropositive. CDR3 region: CASRTPGGPGETQYF. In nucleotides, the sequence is TGCGCCAGCAGGACCCCGGGGGGCCCGGGGGAGACCCAGTACTTC.